Listed here are 10 T cell receptor beta chains from one sample, sequenced in a study of T-cell memory formation after mild COVID-19. One entry per CDR3 protein, called by TCRdb with MiXCR from the 5' RACE reads. The data show around 150,000 distinct CDR3 sequences, more than 12% seen once. Material for sequencing was PBMCs or a T cell subset sorted from them (not recorded which). Source of these receptors: an adult woman who had mild COVID-19 (a few samples of this study predate the infection). Cell type and time point are not known.

The rearrangement uses TRBV19 and TRBJ2-2; D is ambiguous. The CDR3 covers 14 residues. V shed 6 bases and J shed 6 bases, with 14 bases lying between them. Germline V gene data show CDR1 as LNHDA and CDR2 as SQIVND (reference sequence). The CDR3 protein is CASRVLSIAGELFF. As DNA, the CDR3 is TGTGCCAGTAGGGTCTTAAGTATCGCCGGGGAGCTGTTTTTT. Full variable domain (missing parts from reference TRBV19 and TRBJ2-2): DGGITQSPKYLFRKEGQNVTLSCEQNLNHDAMYWYRQDPGQGLRLIYYSQIVNDFQKGDIAEGYSVSREKKESFPLTVTSAQKNPTAFYLCASRVLSIAGELFFGEGSRLTVL.

The chain combines TRBV20-1 with TRBJ2-5; 9 nucleotides align to TRBD2. The CDR3 loop spans 16 amino acids. CDR1 is DFQATT and CDR2 is SNEGSKA in the germline V gene (reference sequence). Trimming removed 5 bases from V and 1 base from J; junction bases left unmatched: 11. As DNA, the CDR3 is TGCAGTGCTTGGGCCGGGACTAGCTTGGTCCAAGAGACCCAGTACTTC. Its protein is CSAWAGTSLVQETQYF.

The chain carries TRBV6-2 or TRBV6-3 and TRBJ2-1; tentatively, D is TRBD1 or TRBD2 (6 bases each). The ends were cut back, 5 bases at V and 7 bases at J, with 18 bases in the middle. CDR3 length: 15 amino acids. Germline V CDR1 and CDR2: MNHEY, SVGEGT. CDR3 DNA sequence: TGTGCCAGCAGTAGCCCGGGGGCCCTAGGAAATGAGCAGTTCTTC. Translating it yields CASSSPGALGNEQFF.

The chain employs TRBV7-8 and TRBJ2-1, with TRBD2 matching 9 bases. This CDR3 is 15 amino acids long. Germline lookup yields CDR1 SGHVS and CDR2 FQNEAQ. V trimming: 2 bases; J trimming: 6 bases; junction bases outside the gene matches: 5. In nucleotides, the CDR3 is TGTGCCAGCAGCTTACTAAGCGGGGGGCTCAATGAGCAGTTCTTC. This encodes CASSLLSGGLNEQFF.

The sample holds a few counts of this clonotype. Written as DNA, the CDR3 is TGTGCCAGCAGTTACTCGTTTGGCGGGGGGGCTTTCGTTGCGAATGAGCAGTTCTTC. Translating gives CASSYSFGGGAFVANEQFF. This rearrangement joins TRBV6-5 to TRBJ2-1, with 9 bases matching TRBD2. The CDR3 consists of 19 residues. The J segment lost 7 bases and the V segment lost 0 bases, leaving 16 bases of the junction unmatched. In germline, CDR1 is MNHEY, CDR2 SVGAGI.

The chain links TRBV7-8 to TRBJ2-1; D is perhaps TRBD1 (6 bases). Trimming removed 0 bases from V and 10 bases from J, with 25 bases in between. There are 18 residues in the CDR3. CDR1 is SGHVS and CDR2 is FQNEAQ in the germline V gene. This CDR3 is CASSLALQDSLVVHEQFF. CDR3 DNA: TGTGCCAGCAGCTTAGCGCTCCAGGACAGCCTAGTGGTGCACGAGCAGTTCTTC.

This clonotype turned up a few times. The V and J genes are TRBV7-3 and TRBJ2-3; 11 nucleotides agree with TRBD1. Germline CDR1 and CDR2: SGHTA and FQGTGA. This CDR3 is 14 amino acids long. J gave up 6 bases and V 5 bases, and 4 bases lay outside the gene matches. Here the CDR3 reads CASSLRDRGDTQYF. CDR3 coding DNA: TGTGCCAGCAGCCTACGGGACAGGGGGGATACGCAGTATTTT.

This clonotype was detected only a few times. V is TRBV10-3 and J is TRBJ2-5; 8 nucleotides match TRBD1. Looked up from germline, CDR1 is ENHRY and CDR2 is SYGVKD. After removal of 3 bases from V and 8 bases from J, the junction contained 8 bases not matched to a gene. The CDR3 runs to 14 residues. The CDR3 loop reads CAISDTDRVYTQYF. The CDR3 nucleotides are TGTGCCATCAGTGACACGGACAGGGTCTACACCCAGTACTTC.

This chain uses TRBV24-1 with TRBJ1-1; TRBD1 aligns across 7 bases. V was clipped by 5 bases and J by 4 bases; unmatched bases: 3. CDR3 size: 13 residues. CDR1 is KGHDR and CDR2 is SFDVKD in the germline V gene. CDR3 DNA: TGTGCCACCAGTGTCCCAGGGGGCACTGAAGCTTTCTTT. It codes for CATSVPGGTEAFF.

The gene calls are TRBV5-1 and TRBJ2-7; tentatively, D is TRBD2 (6 bases). V was trimmed by 7 bases and J by 5 bases, leaving 16 bases between them. This CDR3 comprises 13 residues. The germline V gene encodes CDR1 SGHRS and CDR2 YFSETQ. For the CDR3, the DNA is TGCGCCAGCGGGACTCCCGGGCGGGACGAGCAGTACTTC. Translated: CASGTPGRDEQYF.